The 15 T cell receptor beta chains in this list originate from one sample, sequenced in a study of T-cell memory formation after mild COVID-19 (dated by TCRdb to 2020 to 2022). The method was 5' RACE. The reads were generated on an Illumina NovaSeq 6000. The public sequencing data were trimmed at Q25 with fastp and processed into clonotypes with MiXCR by TCRdb, which kept only in-frame beta chains. Each entry merges the rows of one CDR3 protein and shows their most common DNA and genes. The table for this sample lists 200,000 to 250,000 distinct CDR3 sequences; about 27% of them were counted only once. The ten largest clones add up to about an eighth of the sample. Source material: PBMCs or a T cell subset sorted from them (not recorded which). The receptors derive from an adult woman who had mild COVID-19 (a few samples of this study predate the infection). The sample titles of this study are shuffled in the database, so cell type and time point are left out; the donor was told from shared clones.

V is TRBV9 and J is TRBJ2-1, with 9 positions matching TRBD2. The ends lost 0 bases at V and 9 bases at J; junction bases unmatched: 10. The CDR3 has 16 residues. The germline V gene encodes CDR1 SGDLS and CDR2 YYNGEE. The CDR3 loop is CASSVASSGRSAEQFF. In nucleotides, the CDR3 is TGTGCCAGCAGCGTAGCTAGTAGCGGGAGAAGTGCTGAGCAGTTCTTC.

The chain has TRBV12-3 or TRBV12-4 and TRBJ2-3; D tentatively fits TRBD1 or TRBD2 (6 bases each). V was shortened by 5 bases and J by 6 bases, with 21 bases between the two germline ends. The CDR3 covers 16 residues. CDR3 DNA: TGTGCCAGCAGTCCGTCGGGGGCCCGATATACCGATACGCAGTATTTT. It codes for CASSPSGARYTDTQYF.

The genes are TRBV12-3 or TRBV12-4 and TRBJ2-7; 8 bases fit TRBD2. The CDR3 has 14 amino acids. The J segment lost 7 bases and the V segment lost 1 base, leaving 6 bases of the junction unmatched. CDR3 sequence reads: CASSLGSGRREQYF. The CDR3 nucleotides read TGTGCCAGCAGTTTAGGAAGCGGGAGACGGGAGCAGTACTTC.

The chain employs TRBV11-3 and TRBJ2-1; the D gene is possibly TRBD1 (6 bases). Trimming cost V 4 bases and J 11 bases, with 18 bases left between them. Germline V gene data show CDR1 as SGHNT and CDR2 as YENEEA. This CDR3 is 14 amino acids long. The CDR3 spells CASSSDSHTIQQFF. CDR3 DNA sequence: TGTGCCAGCAGCTCGGACAGCCACACCATCCAGCAGTTCTTC.

This chain connects TRBV27 to TRBJ2-5, with TRBD1 matching over 7 bases. The CDR3 loop spans 14 amino acids. Germline assignment: CDR1 MNHEY and CDR2 SMNVEV (reference sequence). V lost 3 bases and J lost 2; bases outside the gene matches: 3. The CDR3 loop is CASSFNRGQETQYF. The CDR3, as DNA: TGTGCCAGCAGTTTCAACAGGGGTCAAGAGACCCAGTACTTC.

V usage is TRBV15 and J usage is TRBJ1-3, with D unresolved. The V and J ends lost 4 bases and 1 base respectively, with 8 bases between them. CDR1 and CDR2 from the germline V gene are LNHNV and YYDKDF (reference sequence). The CDR3 runs to 14 residues. DNA of the CDR3: TGTGCCACCAGCATAGTCCAATCTGGAAACACCATATATTTT. Its protein is CATSIVQSGNTIYF.

The V gene is TRBV29-1, the J gene TRBJ1-2; D remains ambiguous. Per the germline V gene, CDR1 is SQVTM and CDR2 is ANQGSEA. The CDR3 spans 12 residues. Trimming shortened V by 7 bases and J by 6 bases, and 15 bases separated the two germline ends. CDR3 sequence: CSGEQSPNGYTF. The CDR3 DNA reads as TGCAGCGGAGAACAGTCCCCTAATGGCTACACCTTC.

The chain couples TRBV20-1 to TRBJ2-7, with TRBD2 matching over 11 bases. The CDR3 totals 15 residues. Trimming cost V 0 bases and J 3 bases; bases outside gene matches: 4. Germline assignment: CDR1 DFQATT and CDR2 SNEGSKA (reference sequence). The CDR3 loop reads CSARETSGADYEQYF. DNA of the CDR3: TGCAGTGCTAGAGAGACTAGCGGGGCGGACTACGAGCAGTACTTC.

The chain links TRBV6-4 to TRBJ2-2; D might be TRBD1 or TRBD2, each matching 5 bases. The germline V and J ends were trimmed by 2 bases and 4 bases, with 8 bases remaining between them. Germline CDR1 MRHNA, CDR2 SNTAGT. The CDR3 contains 14 residues. CDR3 bases: TGTGCCAGCAGTGACGGGGGACCCACCGGGGAGCTGTTTTTT. Residues: CASSDGGPTGELFF.

This clonotype was detected a few times. The chain uses TRBV7-9 and TRBJ1-2, with D uncertain. The CDR3 contains 15 residues. V was shortened by 5 bases and J by 5 bases, with 18 bases between the two germline ends. Germline V gene data show CDR1 as SEHNR and CDR2 as FQNEAQ (reference sequence). The CDR3 loop is CASSPPGQEVYGYTF. Here the CDR3 DNA reads TGTGCCAGCAGCCCCCCCGGGCAGGAAGTTTATGGCTACACCTTC.

The chain recombines TRBV20-1 with TRBJ2-7, with 8 positions matching TRBD1. The CDR3 is made up of 14 amino acids. V gave up 3 bases and J gave up 3 bases; unmatched junction bases: 7. CDR1 and CDR2 from the germline V gene are DFQATT and SNEGSKA (reference sequence). The CDR3: CSASSRRGHYEQYF. CDR3 in DNA: TGCAGTGCTAGTTCCCGCAGGGGGCACTACGAGCAGTACTTC.

This sequence joins TRBV5-1 and TRBJ1-1; 7 nucleotides line up with TRBD1. Germline lookup yields CDR1 SGHRS and CDR2 YFSETQ. Unmatched junction bases numbered 8, after V lost 3 bases and J lost 3 bases. This CDR3 is 15 amino acids long. DNA for the CDR3: TGCGCCAGCAGCTCACGACAGGGAGGGGACACTGAAGCTTTCTTT. Amino acid sequence: CASSSRQGGDTEAFF.

This rearrangement joins TRBV12-3 or TRBV12-4 to TRBJ1-2; perhaps TRBD1 as D (6 bases). The V and J ends lost 3 bases and 8 bases respectively, with 10 bases between them. The CDR3 is 12 amino acids. Here the CDR3 DNA reads TGTGCCAGCAGTTTTAGCAGGGGCGGCTACACCTTC. Its protein product is CASSFSRGGYTF.

This clonotype was detected only a few times. V is TRBV25-1 and J is TRBJ1-2; 8 bases fit TRBD1. Germline CDR1 reads MGHDK; CDR2 reads SYGVNS. The CDR3 runs 14 residues. Losses at the gene ends were 7 bases for V and 0 bases for J; bases not matched to a gene: 4. The CDR3 DNA reads as TGTGCCAGCACTGAGACAGGGGCTAACTATGGCTACACCTTC. Protein sequence: CASTETGANYGYTF.

This clonotype was seen a few times. The chain employs TRBV10-3 and TRBJ2-3, with TRBD2 matching over 12 bases. Germline CDR1 ENHRY, CDR2 SYGVKD. The CDR3 has 15 residues. The J segment lost 4 bases and the V segment lost 4 bases, leaving 3 bases of the junction unmatched. In DNA form, the CDR3 reads TGTGCCATCAGTGGCTGGACTAGCGGGGCAGATACGCAGTATTTT. It encodes CAISGWTSGADTQYF.